This T cell receptor (beta chain) was obtained from a study of blood T cell repertoires in COVID-19. About the research overall: From T cells, B-cell-depleted T cells, or PBMCs came the material, which was cDNA or gDNA.

There are 13 residues in the CDR3. The V gene's germline CDR1 is GTSNPN and CDR2 SVGIG (reference sequence). Trimming took 5 bases from V and 3 from J; bases not matched to a gene: 4. Original methodology: Reference gene primer amplification gave estimated nucleated cell counts. The repertoire was sequenced with immunoSEQ multiplex PCR; TCRdb's copy has only in-frame clones and lacks some. The V and J calls and clone size are taken from that table; D and trimming were inferred from the DNA. The table has about 40,000 clones, roughly nine tenths seen once; the top ten hold 15% to 17%. The chain combines TRBV30 with TRBJ2-7; 10 positions match TRBD1. This receptor was taken from a woman in her 30s in a cohort sampled during active COVID-19. The sequencing input was peripheral blood. The CDR3 sequence is CAWSGQGFYEQYF. Written as DNA, the CDR3 is TGTGCCTGGTCGGGACAGGGGTTCTACGAGCAGTACTTC.